The next 27 T cell receptor beta chains were all read from a single sample in a study of regulatory T cells in long-lasting Graves disease. Documented time point: newly diagnosed GD, antithyroid drugs for less than 3 months. Generation of the TCR library employed RNA extracted from PBMCs. Sequencing libraries for TCR beta were prepared with iRepertoire HTBI primers and Arm-PCR of CDR3 regions. TCRdb reprocessed the multiplex PCR reads with MiXCR, giving one entry per CDR3 protein. The sample includes 250,000 to 300,000 distinct CDR3 sequences, about 18% of them seen just once. The data also belong to a second study, concerning T cells in Graves' hyperthyroidism and ophthalmopathy.

Specimen: peripheral blood mononuclear cells (PBMCs), collected at new diagnosis, from a patient treated with antithyroid drugs. The source is a woman in her twenties or thirties with Graves disease.

Ten or more counts support this clonotype. The chain employs TRBV5-1 and TRBJ2-3; D remains unclear. The J call is uncertain, as TRBJ2-7 better fits the DNA end. Germline lookup yields CDR1 SGHRS and CDR2 YFSETQ. This CDR3 has 15 residues. This CDR3 reads CASSSGYSITYEQYF. The CDR3 DNA sequence: TGCGCCAGCAGTTCCGGCTATTCCATTACCTACGAGCAGTACTTC.

The chain uses TRBV2 and TRBJ2-6; D remains ambiguous. V gave up 11 bases and J gave up 4 bases, with 21 bases separating them. This CDR3 has 16 residues. Germline lookup yields CDR1 SNHLY and CDR2 FYNNEI. CDR3 amino acids: CASVGQTLLGANVLTF. The CDR3 DNA sequence: TGTGCCTCAGTAGGCCAGACACTCCTGGGGGCCAACGTCCTGACTTTC.

This clonotype was seen more than once but under ten times. This sequence joins TRBV24-1 and TRBJ2-2; a possible D gene is TRBD2 (6 bases). Looked up from germline, CDR1 is KGHDR and CDR2 is SFDVKD. Trimming pared 4 bases from V and 4 bases from J, leaving 9 bases between. The CDR3 has 14 residues. The CDR3 DNA follows: TGTGCCACCAGTGAGGTGGGGGGCACCGGGGAGCTGTTTTTT. Protein: CATSEVGGTGELFF.

This clonotype occurred many times. The chain employs TRBV13 and TRBJ1-1; 12 bases are a match to TRBD1. J lost 3 bases, V lost 6 bases, and 14 bases had no gene match. The CDR3 is made up of 18 amino acids. Germline V gene lookup returns CDR1 PRHDT and CDR2 FYEKMQ (reference sequence). The CDR3 loop is CASRLLPGTGGAYTEAFF. In DNA form, the CDR3 reads TGTGCCAGCAGGTTGTTGCCTGGGACAGGGGGCGCTTACACTGAAGCTTTCTTT.

V and J are TRBV6-5 and TRBJ2-7, with 9 nucleotides matching TRBD2. Per germline, CDR1 MNHEY and CDR2 SVGAGI. V shed 2 bases and J 1 base; nucleotides not matched to a gene: 9. There are 17 residues in the CDR3. CDR3 in DNA: TGTGCCAGCAGTTACGATGGGTCTAGCGGGGCTTCCTACGAGCAGTACTTC. Its protein product is CASSYDGSSGASYEQYF.

This clonotype was detected many times. The rearrangement joins TRBV5-1 to TRBJ2-3; D is ambiguous. Between the trimmed V and J ends, which lost 6 bases and 2 bases, there was a span of 13 bases. The CDR3 runs to 14 residues. Germline V gene data show CDR1 as SGHRS and CDR2 as YFSETQ. DNA for the CDR3: TGCGCCAGCACCCTCCCCGGCCCCACAGATACGCAGTATTTT. The encoded protein is CASTLPGPTDTQYF.

Ten or more counts support this clonotype. V gene TRBV6-1 combines with J gene TRBJ1-6, with D possibly TRBD1 on 5 matching bases. CDR1 is MNHNS, CDR2 SASEGT, per germline. This CDR3 contains 14 residues. V lost 6 bases and J lost 9, with 15 bases in between. The CDR3 sequence: CASRNGQGGSPLHF. The CDR3 coding sequence is TGTGCCAGCAGAAATGGGCAGGGTGGTTCACCCCTCCACTTT.

This clonotype was detected many times. The chain couples TRBV7-2 to TRBJ2-7; tentatively, D is TRBD2 (5 bases). V gave up 8 bases and J gave up 2 bases, with 13 bases separating them. The CDR3 loop spans 13 amino acids. Germline V gives CDR1 SGHTA, CDR2 FQGNSA. The CDR3 DNA sequence: TGTGCCAGCGCATTGGACGGGACCTACGAGCAGTACTTC. It codes for CASALDGTYEQYF.

Turning to this clonotype: A clone one base away is much larger, so this may be a read error. The CDR3 bases are TGTGCCGGCAGGTCCCGGGGCTCTGGAAACACCATATATTTT. It codes for CAGRSRGSGNTIYF. This chain uses TRBV6-1 with TRBJ1-3; no clear D. Germline V gene lookup returns CDR1 MNHNS and CDR2 SASEGT. The CDR3 length is 14 residues.

Many counts were recorded for this clonotype. The chain has TRBV6-1 and TRBJ1-2; TRBD1 matches at 9 bases. The ends lost 0 bases at V and 4 bases at J; junction bases unmatched: 12. Germline CDR1 is MNHNS and CDR2 is SASEGT. The CDR3 is made up of 18 amino acids. CDR3 bases: TGTGCCAGCAGTGAAGCACCTCTGGGGACAGGGAGCGTCTATGGCTACACCTTC. Translated, it gives CASSEAPLGTGSVYGYTF.

The chain joins TRBV14 to TRBJ2-5; no clear D gene. CDR1 SGHDN and CDR2 FVKESK come from the germline V gene. Trimming removed 5 bases at V and 0 bases at J, with 10 bases between. The CDR3 covers 14 residues. The CDR3 DNA is TGTGCCAGCAGCTCGTTGGGGAACCAAGAGACCCAGTACTTC. Its protein is CASSSLGNQETQYF.

The CDR3 reads CASSEEGYFRYGYTF. CDR3 sequence (DNA): TGTGCCAGCAGTGAAGAAGGGTATTTTAGGTATGGCTACACCTTC. The genes are TRBV6-1 and TRBJ1-2; D uncertain. CDR1 and CDR2 (germline): MNHNS, SASEGT. Trimming left V 1 base short and J 5 bases short, with 14 bases between. The CDR3 totals 15 residues.

This clonotype has at least ten counts. J is TRBJ2-3 and V is TRBV7-6, with D perhaps TRBD1 (5 bases). This CDR3 region has 15 residues. Germline CDR1 reads SGHVS; CDR2 reads FNYEAQ. Trimming left V 5 bases short and J 10 bases short, with 22 bases between. CDR3 coding DNA: TGTGCCAGCAGCCCAAGGGGTAGCTGGGGCGGCGCGCAGTATTTT. It translates to CASSPRGSWGGAQYF.

This clonotype appeared a few times. This chain links TRBV4-1 with TRBJ1-2; tentatively, D is TRBD1 (6 bases). The V gene lost 8 bases and the J gene lost 4 bases, with 20 bases spanning the gap. CDR3 length: 15 residues. Germline CDR1 is MGHRA and CDR2 is YSYEKL. The chain's CDR3 is CASRDTTNLPYGYTF. CDR3 nucleotides: TGCGCCAGCCGGGACACGACGAATCTACCCTATGGCTACACCTTC.

This clonotype was counted ten times or more. The genes are TRBV11-2 and TRBJ1-4; the D gene is possibly TRBD1 (5 bases). The CDR3 covers 15 residues. CDR1 and CDR2 (germline): SGHAT, FQNNGV. Trimming took off 2 bases at V and 5 bases at J, with 12 bases between the two ends. CDR3 nucleotides: TGTGCCAGCAGCTTAATGAGGGGCCAGAATGAAAAACTGTTTTTT. Protein product: CASSLMRGQNEKLFF.

The chain links TRBV20-1 to TRBJ2-2; 10 bases align to TRBD1. J was trimmed by 5 bases and V by 6 bases; bases with no gene match: 3. This CDR3 is built from 13 residues. The germline gives CDR1 DFQATT, CDR2 SNEGSKA (reference sequence). The CDR3 sequence is CSAWTGGTGELFF. The CDR3 nucleotides read TGCAGTGCCTGGACAGGGGGGACCGGGGAGCTGTTTTTT.

This clonotype has a count of ten or more. The J gene is TRBJ2-1, the V gene TRBV12-3 or TRBV12-4, with TRBD2 identical over 12 bases. The CDR3 extends over 14 amino acids. V was clipped by 8 bases and J by 5 bases; unmatched bases: 4. CDR3 DNA: TGTGCCAGCGGGTCTAGCGGGGGGGACAATGAGCAGTTCTTC. It is translated as CASGSSGGDNEQFF.

This clonotype was picked up many times. The chain is built from TRBV7-9 and TRBJ1-1; TRBD1 is a possible D gene (6 bases). Between the trimmed V and J ends, which lost 5 bases and 0 bases, there was a span of 13 bases. The CDR3 runs to 15 residues. Germline loops: CDR1 SEHNR, CDR2 FQNEAQ (reference sequence). Here the CDR3 reads CASSRPGAVNTEAFF. For the CDR3, the DNA is TGTGCCAGCAGCCGGCCAGGGGCCGTGAACACTGAAGCTTTCTTT.

This clonotype was observed a handful of times. The V gene is TRBV6-1, the J gene TRBJ1-3; no reliable D call. The germline V gene has CDR1 MNHNS and CDR2 SASEGT. The CDR3 spans 16 residues. V dropped 6 bases and J dropped 2 bases, with 17 bases sitting between them. The CDR3 DNA sequence: TGTGCCAGCAGCTTTAGTCCGGATATCGCTGGAAACACCATATATTTT. Translation gives CASSFSPDIAGNTIYF.

This clonotype was seen many times. The chain is built from TRBV2 and TRBJ1-2; D remains unclear. The germline gives CDR1 SNHLY, CDR2 FYNNEI. The CDR3 has 16 amino acids. V was shortened by 0 bases and J by 0 bases, with 11 bases between the two germline ends. The CDR3 sequence is CASSEATPSPNYGYTF. CDR3 in DNA: TGTGCCAGCAGTGAAGCGACTCCCAGCCCTAACTATGGCTACACCTTC.

The sample holds many counts of this clonotype. J is TRBJ2-3 and V is TRBV12-5; TRBD2 aligns across 9 bases. The CDR3 sequence is 16 residues long. Germline-derived CDR1 and CDR2 are LGHNT and FRNRAP. Trimming cost V 0 bases and J 5 bases; bases outside gene matches: 6. This CDR3 is CASGLVVAGVGDTQYF. Written as DNA, the CDR3 is TGTGCTAGTGGTTTGGTGGTAGCGGGGGTTGGAGATACGCAGTATTTT.

There are many counts of this clonotype. The chain carries TRBV11-2 and TRBJ2-1, with 14 nucleotides matching TRBD2. The CDR3 loop spans 16 amino acids. V gave up 1 base and J gave up 5 bases; unmatched junction bases: 1. Germline assignment: CDR1 SGHAT and CDR2 FQNNGV. The CDR3 region is CASSLGLAGGHNEQFF. The CDR3 DNA follows: TGTGCCAGCAGCTTAGGACTAGCGGGGGGGCACAATGAGCAGTTCTTC.

Concerning this clonotype: Compared with germline, one end of the junction differs, possibly owing to a read error. The chain couples TRBV20-1 to TRBJ1-2, with 8 bases identical to TRBD1. Germline V lookup: CDR1 DFQATT, CDR2 SNEGSKA (reference sequence). The CDR3 runs to 15 residues. The CDR3 sequence: CSARDRGTEGYGYTF. The CDR3 DNA follows: TGCAGTGCTCGAGACAGGGGCACCGAGGGCTATGGCTACACCTTC.

At least ten counts were recorded for this clonotype. The rearrangement joins TRBV6-5 to TRBJ2-6; D call uncertain. V was pared by 4 bases and J by 0 bases, with 10 bases between. The CDR3 length is 16 residues. CDR1 is MNHEY, CDR2 SVGAGI, per germline. The CDR3: CASSSDRYSGANVLTF. For the CDR3, the DNA is TGTGCCAGCAGTTCAGACCGTTACTCTGGGGCCAACGTCCTGACTTTC.

In this sample, this clonotype turned up a few times. Mismatch with germline at one junction end may stem from a read error. The chain links TRBV5-6 to TRBJ2-1, with D possibly TRBD2 on 6 matching bases. The length of the CDR3 is 14 residues. Germline V gene lookup returns CDR1 SGHDT and CDR2 YYEEEE. The chain's CDR3 is CAGSRGLLLNEQFF. The CDR3 coding sequence is TGTGCCGGCAGCCGGGGACTTTTACTAAATGAGCAGTTCTTC.

On this clonotype: A much larger clone is a single base away; this may be a read error. The conserved phenylalanine or tryptophan is not found at the CDR3 terminus, so this likely reflects a read error. The rearrangement uses TRBV18 and TRBJ2-1, with 9 positions matching TRBD2. The last part of the DNA fits TRBJ2-5 better; the J call may be wrong. This CDR3 is 14 amino acids long. CDR1 KGHSH and CDR2 LQKENI come from the germline V gene. CDR3 loop: CASSPAGGRETQYL. The DNA for the CDR3 is TGTGCCAGCTCACCGGCGGGGGGGCGAGAGACCCAGTACCTC.

Ten or more counts support this clonotype. The chain uses TRBV3-1 and TRBJ2-5, with 8 bases matching TRBD2. The V gene's germline CDR1 is LGHDT and CDR2 YNNKEL (reference sequence). CDR3 length: 15 residues. The trim removed 8 bases at V and 5 bases at J, leaving 13 bases unmatched. The CDR3, as DNA: TGTGCCAGCGCCCGTCCTAGAGCGGGGGTGGAGACCCAGTACTTC. This gives the protein CASARPRAGVETQYF.